Reported below is one T cell receptor beta chain. Its antigen is currently unknown. The sample is drawn from a study of T cell repertoires in cytomegalovirus infection. From the reads, TCRdb called clonotypes with MiXCR, one entry per CDR3 protein. The data contain about 340,000 distinct CDR3 sequences, 25% to 30% of them seen just once; the ten biggest clones take up 20%. The source material was cultured PBMCs, sampled from culture after CMV antigen stimulation. The sequence came from a human donor in good health (CMV status not recorded). Some clones in this sample may be carry-over from other donors' samples.

CDR3 in DNA: TGTGCCAGCAGCCCAGAAGGAGGAGTCGCTGAAGCTTTCTTT. Protein product: CASSPEGGVAEAFF. J is TRBJ1-1 and V is TRBV4-2; D remains unclear. The CDR3 consists of 14 residues. Germline CDR1 reads LGHNA; CDR2 reads YNFKEQ. V dropped 4 bases and J dropped 6 bases, with 15 bases sitting between them.